Sequencing of this T cell receptor (beta chain) was carried out in a study of cytomegalovirus exposure and HLA in healthy donors. Findings and limits, study-wide: Compared with the roughly 700-donor mean, an Asian-associated ancestry cluster reportedly had fewer N-insertions, according to a later analysis. Later on, a genetic analysis was performed. It linked a missense variant in DCLRE1C with V- and J-gene trimming of TCR beta. When analyzed later, the rates of TCR association showed variation by HLA locus, with DRB1 the most and HLA-C the fewest. As was reported, the HLA-A and HLA-B alleles of most subjects were accurately predicted from TCR beta sequences.

As to this clone: Antigen specificity is unknown.

Germline assignment: CDR1 MDHEN and CDR2 SYDVKM. Trimming removed 4 bases from V and 4 bases from J, with 29 bases in between. The CDR3 totals 20 residues. Vbeta (60) and Jbeta (13) primers were used in the PCR. TCRdb's copy holds only in-frame clones and misses some; the assay was immunoSEQ multiplex PCR. The sample shows about 160,000 clones, 79% of them seen only once. The V and J genes are TRBV28 and TRBJ2-1; the D gene is possibly TRBD1 (6 bases). The sample consisted of PBMCs. The origin of this receptor is a man between 40 and 49 years old in good health and CMV-seronegative. The CDR3 nucleotides read TGTGCCAGCAGTTCCTATTCCGGGACAAGCCCGGGGAAACAATACAATGAGCAGTTCTTC. Amino acids: CASSSYSGTSPGKQYNEQFF. Combining the CDR3 with reference TRBV28 and TRBJ2-1 gives the whole variable domain DVKVTQSSRYLVKRTGEKVFLECVQDMDHENMFWYRQDPGLGLRLIYFSYDVKMKEKGDIPEGYSVSREKKERFSLILESASTNQTSMYLCASSSYSGTSPGKQYNEQFFGPGTRLTVL.